This TCR beta chain was identified during a study of response to subunit inactivated influenza vaccine. Study outcomes and limitations: Researchers suggested that each seasonal influenza vaccination recruits few new T cells.

Each CDR3 protein is one row after TCRdb ran MiXCR on the RT-PCR reads. The sample consists of about 520,000 distinct CDR3 sequences, over 25% of them appearing once. J was trimmed by 7 bases and V by 7 bases; bases with no gene match: 3. CDR3 length equals 12 residues. CDR1 and CDR2 from the germline V gene are DFQATT and SNEGSKA (reference sequence). A word on this clonotype: Its matching antigen is unknown.

This TCR was recovered from a man in his fifties or sixties who received an inactivated influenza vaccine. This chain joins TRBV20-1 and TRBJ2-2, with 10 bases aligning to TRBD1. The material was CD4+ T cells sorted from PBMCs, obtained approximately 5 days after vaccination. CDR3 amino acids: CSVDRGLGELFF. CDR3 bases: TGCAGTGTTGACAGGGGGCTCGGGGAGCTGTTTTTT.